This T cell receptor (beta chain) was observed in a study of technical replicates of blood from a handful of donors. Assay: immunoSEQ multiplex PCR; the TCRdb copy retains only in-frame clones and omits some. The repertoire holds about 70,000 clones, with approximately 92% as singletons. The CDR3 has 15 amino acids. After removal of 5 bases from V and 2 bases from J, the junction contained 9 bases not matched to a gene. Germline CDR1 reads SGHRS; CDR2 reads YFSETQ. Sample: T cells isolated from PBMCs. The chain recombines TRBV5-1 with TRBJ2-7; TRBD2 aligns across 8 bases. The clonotype originates from a human donor in good health. The CDR3, as DNA: TGCGCCAGCAGAGCATTCGGGGGGGTGGCCTACGAGCAGTACTTC. Translated, it gives CASRAFGGVAYEQYF. Filled out from reference TRBV5-1 and TRBJ2-7, the complete variable domain reads KAGVTQTPRYLIKTRGQQVTLSCSPISGHRSVSWYQQTPGQGLQFLFEYFSETQRNKGNFPGRFSGRQFSNSRSEMNVSTLELGDSALYLCASRAFGGVAYEQYFGPGTRLTVT.